These 16 T cell receptor beta chains share one sample of origin, sequenced in a study of T cells expressing NK-cell markers. Following a re-call of the 5' RACE reads, TCRdb has one entry per CDR3 protein and lacks DNA. Listed are hundreds of thousands of distinct CDR3 sequences; roughly 3.5% falls within the top ten. The sample was blood T cells: a sorted CD56 or NKG2C T cell subset, CD4+ or CD8+ T cells, or bulk PBMC T cells (not recorded which). Receptor source: a man aged 18 to 35 in good health.

The V and J genes are TRBV20-1 and TRBJ2-1; checking the TCRdb D call of TRBD2 is not possible without DNA. In germline, CDR1 is DFQATT, CDR2 SNEGSKA (reference sequence). The CDR3 has 18 amino acids. The CDR3 region is CSARVVGLAGLSYNEQFF.

The chain couples TRBV6-1 to TRBJ2-7; TCRdb names TRBD1, which stays unverified in the absence of DNA. Germline CDR1 and CDR2: MNHNS and SASEGT. The CDR3 is 15 residues long. CDR3 in amino acids: CASGRSGANNYEQYF.

V usage is TRBV4-2 and J usage is TRBJ2-5; TCRdb designates TRBD2, a call that cannot be tested without DNA. This CDR3 has 19 residues. Germline CDR1 and CDR2: LGHNA and YNFKEQ. Here the CDR3 reads CASSQNGGSEDTYQETQYF.

The chain has TRBV10-3 and TRBJ2-5; the D call from TCRdb, TRBD1, cannot be confirmed without DNA. The CDR3 totals 13 residues. CDR1 is ENHRY, CDR2 SYGVKD, per germline. This chain's CDR3 is CAISGTGVETQYF.

The V gene is TRBV24-1, the J gene TRBJ2-2. The CDR3 sequence is 14 residues long. Per the germline V gene, CDR1 is KGHDR and CDR2 is SFDVKD. CDR3 residues: CATRGSTNTGELFF.

The chain combines TRBV5-1 with TRBJ2-1. The CDR3 spans 16 residues. Per the germline V gene, CDR1 is SGHRS and CDR2 is YFSETQ. Here the CDR3 reads CASSSQSQRPYNEQFF.

The chain is built from TRBV27 and TRBJ2-7; lacking DNA, the TRBD1 call made by TCRdb goes unchecked. In germline, CDR1 is MNHEY, CDR2 SMNVEV (reference sequence). This CDR3 is built from 14 residues. CDR3 residues: CASSRRTTGTEQYF.

The chain is built from TRBV5-1 and TRBJ2-4; the D call from TCRdb, TRBD1, cannot be confirmed without DNA. Germline-derived CDR1 and CDR2 are SGHRS and YFSETQ. The CDR3 extends over 13 amino acids. The CDR3 loop reads CASRETGGNIQYF.

The chain combines TRBV29-1 with TRBJ2-7; TCRdb picks TRBD1, but there is no DNA to check that call. The length of the CDR3 is 15 residues. CDR1 and CDR2 (germline): SQVTM, ANQGSEA. CDR3 loop: CSVEDGGQGPYEQYF.

The chain combines TRBV15 with TRBJ1-1; the D call of TRBD1 rests on TCRdb alone, since no DNA is present to check it. This CDR3 is 14 amino acids long. Germline V CDR1 and CDR2: LNHNV, YYDKDF (reference sequence). The CDR3 region is CATSRGGGGTEAFF.

V and J are TRBV12-3 or TRBV12-4 and TRBJ2-4; TCRdb reports TRBD1, a call that lacks DNA to check it against. The CDR3 is made up of 14 amino acids. Here the CDR3 reads CASSPRTVRNIQYF.

This chain links TRBV29-1 with TRBJ2-1; TCRdb's D gene call, TRBD1, goes unchecked for lack of DNA. The germline V gene has CDR1 SQVTM and CDR2 ANQGSEA. CDR3 length equals 14 residues. CDR3 in amino acids: CSVAGGQGSNEQFF.

The chain recombines TRBV12-3 or TRBV12-4 with TRBJ2-7; TCRdb proposes TRBD2, but this gene call is untestable without DNA. The CDR3 is made up of 15 amino acids. Here the CDR3 reads CASRDSAGDSYEQYF.

The chain uses TRBV7-2 and TRBJ2-2. CDR3 size: 13 residues. Germline CDR1 SGHTA, CDR2 FQGNSA. CDR3 amino acids: CASSVDGYGELFF.

This chain joins TRBV20-1 and TRBJ1-5. The CDR3 loop spans 12 amino acids. CDR1 is DFQATT and CDR2 is SNEGSKA in the germline V gene (reference sequence). CDR3 sequence: CSAKITYQPQHF.

The chain combines TRBV7-8 with TRBJ2-1; with no DNA, the TCRdb D assignment of TRBD2 cannot be verified. CDR1 is SGHVS and CDR2 is FQNEAQ in the germline V gene. CDR3 size: 19 residues. CDR3 protein: CASSPPAGGPKSSYNEQFF. The variable domain in full, completed from reference TRBV7-8 and TRBJ2-1, reads GAGVSQSPRYKVAKRGQDVALRCDPISGHVSLFWYQQALGQGPEFLTYFQNEAQLDKSGLPSDRFFAERPEGSVSTLKIQRTQQEDSAVYLCASSPPAGGPKSSYNEQFFGPGTRLTVL.